This T cell receptor beta chain was identified during a study of identical twins listed by TCRdb under 2016. With respect to the entire study: TCR alpha and beta repertoires from monozygotic twins, unrelated adults of various ages and cord blood were deep-sequenced to test whether fetal clonotypes persist. To rule out contamination, replicate twin experiments were performed at different times with different library preparation protocols. What the research found in general, with its limitations: Fewer insertions were carried by abundant cord blood beta clonotypes, a similar but weaker trend appeared in young adult naive repertoires, and no such trend appeared in memory repertoires. A weaker excess of twin sharing was found in beta out-of-frame sequences because the signal-to-noise ratio was lowered by fewer shared sequences. Conclusions relied on cross-sectional statistical analysis, since the same donors could not be followed over many years. Recombination models systematically underestimated out-of-frame TCR alpha sharing in monozygotic twins but agreed with sharing between unrelated individuals. Invariant T cells such as MAIT and iNKT could partly confound zero-insertion analyses, though diverse VJ usage argued against this for most clonotypes. Out-of-frame TCR alpha sequences shared between twins showed an excess of low generation-probability sequences compared with coincidental sharing between unrelated individuals.

A word on this clonotype: Its antigen target is currently unknown. No base quality values were provided; no much bigger clone lies one nucleotide off.

All donors were healthy Caucasians. The method behind the library was 5' RACE. Sequencing used an Illumina HiSeq 2000. A universal primer binding site was added through template switching, and the final cDNA carried a unique molecular identifier so that TCR cDNA molecules could be counted accurately. Specific primers in the conserved constant-segment region were used to synthesize first-strand cDNA for TCR alpha and beta chains. To control for contamination, every cDNA library was double barcoded, receiving both a SMART-Mk sample barcode and Illumina barcodes. TruSeq adapter sequences and Illumina sample barcodes were added in two successive PCR steps. The Illumina HiSeq platform was used with custom primers to sequence TCR alpha and beta cDNA libraries. Per the source publication's procedure: Unique molecular identifiers were extracted from raw reads with MiGEC, and CDR3 positions were determined with MiXCR. Recombination models were inferred per individual with the repgenHMM and IGoR tools using an EM algorithm. The tcR package in R was used for shared clonotype analysis, with sharing normalized by the product of cloneset sizes. To study raw recombination free of thymic and clonal selection effects, out-of-frame nonproductive sequences were analyzed. TCRdb reprocessing: public reads trimmed at Q25 with fastp, clones called with MiXCR, in-frame beta chains kept. Each CDR3 protein appears once, grouped with its most common genes and DNA. The V and J calls follow TCRdb's processing rather than the paper's. The sample includes 1.5 million to 2 million distinct CDR3 sequences, with more than 30% observed a single time. The ten largest make up about 0.27% of the sample.

From the cysteine through the phenylalanine, the CDR3 covers 13 amino acids. Solely the CDR3 DNA is kept, with 39 bases framed from the first base. CDR1 and CDR2, looked up from the germline V gene (reference sequence), are LGHDT and YNNKEL. This receptor was obtained from a newborn girl in good health. The sample taken for sequencing was cord blood. Recombination joined TRBV3-1 with TRBJ2-7; the D gene cannot be named for sure. The better agreement between TRBJ2-5 and the DNA end casts doubt on the J call. The CDR3: CASSQDYWETQYF. At the DNA level, the sequence is TGTGCCAGCAGCCAAGATTATTGGGAGACCCAGTACTTC.